This T cell receptor (beta chain) was identified during a study of CD8 T cells in Susac syndrome. V shed 3 bases and J 3 bases; nucleotides not matched to a gene: 6. This CDR3 has 16 residues. Germline V gives CDR1 WSHSY, CDR2 SAAADI. With random hexamers, reverse transcription was performed on about 0.45 to 1 ug of RNA. TCRdb recomputed calls from the immunoSEQ multiplex PCR reads with MiXCR, one row per CDR3 protein. The top ten hold around 0.07% of the sample, which has 200,000 to 300,000 distinct CDR3 sequences, 80% to 95% seen once. The sample taken for sequencing was CD4+ T cells from PBMCs. V and J are TRBV10-2 and TRBJ2-2, with TRBD2 matching over 8 bases. The sequence came from a human donor with multiple sclerosis. As DNA, the CDR3 is TGCGCCAGCAGTGACCCCGGGGGGGCCGACACCGGGGAGCTGTTTTTT. It specifies CASSDPGGADTGELFF.